Detailed here is one T cell receptor (beta chain). The CDR3 end shows no conserved phenylalanine or tryptophan, and so a read error is likely. Investigators took RNA and DNA out together from about 19-30 mg of unsorted bulk tissue. Cases comprised patients with primary liver carcinoma who received surgical resection. The sample is drawn from a study of tumor-infiltrating lymphocytes in primary liver carcinoma. CDR1 and CDR2 from the germline V gene are SGHAT and FQNNGV. The CDR3 runs to 14 residues. The input was around 500 ng total RNA; TCR beta cDNA was made from it with a constant-region primer. A slightly modified ARM-PCR protocol with three nested multiplex PCR rounds produced these TCR beta libraries. Rounds one and two of PCR, each of approximately 11 cycles, were primed with TRBV1-TRBV30 forward primers and a C-beta reverse primer. TCRdb passed the multiplex PCR reads through MiXCR, listing each CDR3 protein once. The data show 100,000 to 150,000 distinct CDR3 sequences, with 64% seen just once and roughly 8% held by the top ten.

The gene calls are TRBV11-2 and TRBJ2-7, with D tentatively TRBD1 or TRBD2 (5 bases each). The material sequenced was liver tumor tissue from sampling region 3. Subset given: tumor region T3, left-lateral pole. The TCR comes from a woman aged 55-70 years with primary liver carcinoma and hepatitis B virus infection. CDR3: CTSGRGGPTYEQYY. CDR3 bases: TGTACCAGCGGTCGGGGCGGGCCCACCTACGAGCAGTACTAC.